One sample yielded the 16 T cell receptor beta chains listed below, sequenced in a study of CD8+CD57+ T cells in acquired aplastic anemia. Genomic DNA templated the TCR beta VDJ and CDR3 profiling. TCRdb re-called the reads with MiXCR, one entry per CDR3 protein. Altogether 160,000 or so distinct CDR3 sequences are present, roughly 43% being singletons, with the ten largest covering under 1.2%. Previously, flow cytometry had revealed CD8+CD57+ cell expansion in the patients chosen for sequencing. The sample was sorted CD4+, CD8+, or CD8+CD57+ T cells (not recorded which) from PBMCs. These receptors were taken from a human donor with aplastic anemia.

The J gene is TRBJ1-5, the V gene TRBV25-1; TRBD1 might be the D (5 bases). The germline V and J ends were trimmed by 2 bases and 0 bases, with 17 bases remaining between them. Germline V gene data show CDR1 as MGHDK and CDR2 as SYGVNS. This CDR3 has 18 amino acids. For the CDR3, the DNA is TGTGCCAGCAGTGAACGCAGCAAGGGACCGATTAGCAATCAGCCCCAGCATTTT. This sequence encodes CASSERSKGPISNQPQHF.

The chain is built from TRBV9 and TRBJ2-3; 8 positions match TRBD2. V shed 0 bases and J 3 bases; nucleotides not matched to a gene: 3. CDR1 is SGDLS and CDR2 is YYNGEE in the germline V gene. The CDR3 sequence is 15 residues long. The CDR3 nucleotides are TGTGCCAGCAGCGTAGGGTCGGGAGGGACAGATACGCAGTATTTT. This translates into CASSVGSGGTDTQYF.

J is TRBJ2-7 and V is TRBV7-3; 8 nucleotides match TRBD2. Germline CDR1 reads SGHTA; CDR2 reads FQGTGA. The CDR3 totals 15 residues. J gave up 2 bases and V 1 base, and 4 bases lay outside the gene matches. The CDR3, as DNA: TGTGCCAGCAGCTTAAGGTACGGGGGGGCCTACGAGCAGTACTTC. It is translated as CASSLRYGGAYEQYF.

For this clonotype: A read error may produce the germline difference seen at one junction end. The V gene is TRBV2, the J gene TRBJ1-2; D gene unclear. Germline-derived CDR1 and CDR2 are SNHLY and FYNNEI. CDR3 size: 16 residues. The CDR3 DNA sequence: TGTGCCAGCGGTGAAGCGCGACGGGCGACCAACTATGGATACACCTTC. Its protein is CASGEARRATNYGYTF.

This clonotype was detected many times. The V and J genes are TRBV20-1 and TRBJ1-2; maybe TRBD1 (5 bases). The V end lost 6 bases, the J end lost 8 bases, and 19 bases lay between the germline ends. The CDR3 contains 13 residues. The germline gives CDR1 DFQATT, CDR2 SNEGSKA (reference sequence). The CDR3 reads CSAMSGLMGGYTF. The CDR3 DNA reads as TGCAGTGCAATGTCGGGACTCATGGGGGGCTACACCTTC.

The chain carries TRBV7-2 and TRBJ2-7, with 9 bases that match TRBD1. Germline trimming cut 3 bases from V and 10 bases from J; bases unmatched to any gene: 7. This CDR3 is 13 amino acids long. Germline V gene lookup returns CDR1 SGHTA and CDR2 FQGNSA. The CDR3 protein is CASSFGTGKGQYF. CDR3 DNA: TGTGCCAGCAGCTTCGGGACAGGGAAGGGACAGTACTTC.

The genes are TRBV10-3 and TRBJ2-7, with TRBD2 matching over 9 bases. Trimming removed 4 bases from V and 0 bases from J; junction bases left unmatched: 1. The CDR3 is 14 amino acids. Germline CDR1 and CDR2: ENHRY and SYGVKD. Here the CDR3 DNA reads TGTGCCATCAGTGGTAGCGGGAGCTCCTACGAGCAGTACTTC. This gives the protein CAISGSGSSYEQYF.

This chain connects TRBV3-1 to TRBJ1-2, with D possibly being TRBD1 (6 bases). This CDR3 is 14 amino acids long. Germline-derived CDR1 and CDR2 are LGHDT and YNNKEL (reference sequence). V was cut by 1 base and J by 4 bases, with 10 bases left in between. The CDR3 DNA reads TGTGCCAGCAGCCAAGGGGAGGGGGTCTATGGCTACACCTTC. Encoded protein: CASSQGEGVYGYTF.

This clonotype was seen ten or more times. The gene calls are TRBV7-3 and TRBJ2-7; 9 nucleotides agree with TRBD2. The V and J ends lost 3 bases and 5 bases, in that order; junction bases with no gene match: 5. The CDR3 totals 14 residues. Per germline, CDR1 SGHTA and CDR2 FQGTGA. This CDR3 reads CASSLAGLANEQYF. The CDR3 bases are TGTGCCAGCAGCTTGGCGGGACTAGCTAACGAGCAGTACTTC.

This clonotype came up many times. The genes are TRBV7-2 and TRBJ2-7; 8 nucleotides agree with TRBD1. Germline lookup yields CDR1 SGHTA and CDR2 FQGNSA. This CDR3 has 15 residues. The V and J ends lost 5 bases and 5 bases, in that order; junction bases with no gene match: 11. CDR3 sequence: CASSADRGGYHEQYF. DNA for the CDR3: TGTGCCAGCAGCGCCGACAGGGGAGGTTATCACGAGCAGTACTTC.

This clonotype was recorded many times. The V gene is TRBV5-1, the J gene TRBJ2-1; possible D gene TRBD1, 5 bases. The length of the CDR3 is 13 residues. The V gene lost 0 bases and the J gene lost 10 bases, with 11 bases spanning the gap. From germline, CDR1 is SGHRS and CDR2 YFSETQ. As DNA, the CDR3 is TGCGCCAGCAGCTTGGACAGGCTGGCCGAGCAGTTCTTC. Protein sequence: CASSLDRLAEQFF.

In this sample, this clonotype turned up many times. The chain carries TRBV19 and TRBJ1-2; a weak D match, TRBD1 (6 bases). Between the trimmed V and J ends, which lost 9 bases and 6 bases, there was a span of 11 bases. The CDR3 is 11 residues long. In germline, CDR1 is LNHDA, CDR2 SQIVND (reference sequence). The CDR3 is CASEGGNGYTF. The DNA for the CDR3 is TGTGCCAGCGAGGGGGGTAATGGCTACACCTTC.

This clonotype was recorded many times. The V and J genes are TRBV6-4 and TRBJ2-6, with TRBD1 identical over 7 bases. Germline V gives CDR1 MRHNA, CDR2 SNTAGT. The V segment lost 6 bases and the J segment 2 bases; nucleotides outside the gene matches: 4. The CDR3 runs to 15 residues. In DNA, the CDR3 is TGTGCCAGCAGCCAAGACAGGGCTGGGGCCAACGTCCTGACTTTC. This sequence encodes CASSQDRAGANVLTF.

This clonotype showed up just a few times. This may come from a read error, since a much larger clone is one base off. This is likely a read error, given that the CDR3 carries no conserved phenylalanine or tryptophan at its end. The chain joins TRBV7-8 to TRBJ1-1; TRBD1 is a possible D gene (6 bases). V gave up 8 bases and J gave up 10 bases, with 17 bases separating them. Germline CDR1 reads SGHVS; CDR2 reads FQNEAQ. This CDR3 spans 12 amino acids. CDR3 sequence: CASRLEGDVAFS. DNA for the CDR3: TGTGCCAGCCGACTGGAGGGGGACGTAGCTTTCTCT.

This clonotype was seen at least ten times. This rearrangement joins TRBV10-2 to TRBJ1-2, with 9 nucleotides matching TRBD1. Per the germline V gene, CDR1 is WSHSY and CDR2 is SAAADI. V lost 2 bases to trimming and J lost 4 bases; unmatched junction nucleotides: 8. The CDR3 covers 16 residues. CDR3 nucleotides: TGCGCCAGCAGTGAGCTGCCCGGGACAGGGAGCTATGGCTACACCTTC. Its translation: CASSELPGTGSYGYTF.

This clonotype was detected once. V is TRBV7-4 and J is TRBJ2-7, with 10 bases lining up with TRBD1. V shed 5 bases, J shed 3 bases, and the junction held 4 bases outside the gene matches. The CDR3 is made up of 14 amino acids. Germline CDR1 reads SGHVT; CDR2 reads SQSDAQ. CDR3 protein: CASSPTGGDYEQYF. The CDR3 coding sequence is TGTGCCAGCAGCCCGACAGGGGGCGACTACGAGCAGTACTTC.